This T cell receptor beta chain was found in a study of shared clonotypes between healthy human individuals. Points on this clone: Its antigen is still unknown.

Trimming cost V 3 bases and J 3 bases, with 5 bases left between them. From germline, CDR1 is GTSNPN and CDR2 SVGIG (reference sequence). This CDR3 contains 11 residues. At a deep level, the assay was run. TCRdb's copy holds only in-frame clones and misses some; the assay was immunoSEQ multiplex PCR. The sample includes 950,000 to 1,100,000 clones, around 74% seen only once; the top ten take about 1.4%. Study-level points and caveats: It was observed that roughly 5.1% of naive CD4 clonotypes were shared across several donors. The authors expected sequencing depth to affect clonotype sharing among donors.

The source is a man between 18 and 29 years old in good health. Specimen: memory CD4+ T cells sorted from blood. As for subset: CD45RA-negative fraction. This sequence joins TRBV30 and TRBJ2-5; D call uncertain. In DNA form, the CDR3 reads TGTGCCTGGAGAAATAAAGAGACCCAGTACTTC. Protein product: CAWRNKETQYF.